The clone carrying this T cell receptor (beta chain) was counted between two and nine times. The sample belongs to a study of regulatory T cells in long-lasting Graves disease. Assembly of TCR beta libraries relied on iRepertoire HTBI primers together with Arm-PCR of CDR3 regions. TCRdb fed the multiplex PCR reads into MiXCR, producing one record per CDR3 protein. This repertoire shows fewer than 450,000 distinct CDR3 sequences, 23% found once; its top ten account for about a quarter. The time point denotes: persistent/refractory GD, antithyroid drugs over 5 years with positive TRAb. The TCR library was prepared using RNA isolated from PBMCs. Germline V gene lookup returns CDR1 LGHDT and CDR2 YNNKEL (reference sequence). The trim removed 0 bases at V and 5 bases at J, leaving 16 bases unmatched. The CDR3 totals 19 residues.

The receptor comes from a female donor with Graves disease. The source was peripheral blood mononuclear cells (PBMCs), collected when the disease was refractory, from a patient treated with antithyroid drugs. This chain connects TRBV3-1 to TRBJ1-5; 7 bases match TRBD1. This CDR3 reads CASSQDSGQSLSGHQPQHF. The CDR3 nucleotides are TGTGCCAGCAGCCAAGACTCGGGACAGAGCCTATCTGGTCATCAGCCCCAGCATTTT.